A selection of T cell receptor beta chains follows, all from one sample in a study of CD8+CD57+ T cells in acquired aplastic anemia. TCRdb re-called the reads with MiXCR, one entry per CDR3 protein. The sample yields 120,000 or so distinct CDR3 sequences, approximately 61% seen once. The sample taken for sequencing was sorted CD4+, CD8+, or CD8+CD57+ T cells (not recorded which) from PBMCs. Every receptor here comes from a human donor with aplastic anemia. Each CDR3 is given without its conserved first and last residue.

cdr3_aa: SVEILGTGDEQY
v_call: TRBV29-1
cdr3_length: 12
j_call: TRBJ2-7

cdr3_aa: ASTHGRQETQY
v_call: TRBV7-2
cdr3_length: 11
j_call: TRBJ2-5

cdr3_aa: ASSLGRDLGNEQF
v_call: TRBV7-6
cdr3_length: 13
j_call: TRBJ2-1

cdr3_aa: SVARGQGAGELF
v_call: TRBV29-1
cdr3_length: 12
j_call: TRBJ2-2

cdr3_aa: ASSESSGTGVWDEQF
v_call: TRBV10-1
cdr3_length: 15
j_call: TRBJ2-1

cdr3_aa: ASSQSGTEAF
v_call: TRBV7-2
cdr3_length: 10
j_call: TRBJ1-1

cdr3_aa: ASSSRSSGYTEAF
v_call: TRBV5-4
cdr3_length: 13
j_call: TRBJ1-1

cdr3_aa: ASSLVGGNTEAF
v_call: TRBV12-3/TRBV12-4
cdr3_length: 12
j_call: TRBJ1-1

cdr3_aa: ASSPGTGRDEQF
v_call: TRBV5-6
cdr3_length: 12
j_call: TRBJ2-1

cdr3_aa: ASSFGSHYEQY
v_call: TRBV19
cdr3_length: 11
j_call: TRBJ2-7

cdr3_aa: ASSHGDSRGNEQF
v_call: TRBV25-1
cdr3_length: 13
j_call: TRBJ2-1

cdr3_aa: VPREYLRNEQF
v_call: TRBV19
cdr3_length: 11
j_call: TRBJ2-1

cdr3_aa: ASTSAGFGNQPQH
v_call: TRBV28
cdr3_length: 13
j_call: TRBJ1-5

cdr3_aa: SASTGGYGAEAF
v_call: TRBV20-1
cdr3_length: 12
j_call: TRBJ1-1

cdr3_aa: ATSDSGTSGSYYEQY
v_call: TRBV24-1
cdr3_length: 15
j_call: TRBJ2-7

cdr3_aa: ASSLAGMGAGDPYEQY
v_call: TRBV7-9
cdr3_length: 16
j_call: TRBJ2-7

cdr3_aa: ASGEDSYGYT
v_call: TRBV7-9
cdr3_length: 10
j_call: TRBJ1-2

cdr3_aa: AATGRGGWSEQF
v_call: TRBV10-2
cdr3_length: 12
j_call: TRBJ2-1

cdr3_aa: ASRRSGLSPRQH
v_call: TRBV15
cdr3_length: 12
j_call: TRBJ1-5

cdr3_aa: ASSKTGLAGGQVDNEQF
v_call: TRBV7-3
cdr3_length: 17
j_call: TRBJ2-1

cdr3_aa: SARTSGMDEQF
v_call: TRBV20-1
cdr3_length: 11
j_call: TRBJ2-1

cdr3_aa: SARSRTGREQY
v_call: TRBV20-1
cdr3_length: 11
j_call: TRBJ2-7

cdr3_aa: ATRGPGARGEVYGYT
v_call: TRBV24-1
cdr3_length: 15
j_call: TRBJ1-2

cdr3_aa: ASSASRLEQGIYEQY
v_call: TRBV4-2
cdr3_length: 15
j_call: TRBJ2-7

cdr3_aa: ASSQGEGKDTQY
v_call: TRBV25-1
cdr3_length: 12
j_call: TRBJ2-3

cdr3_aa: SVEGSRRGTQY
v_call: TRBV29-1
cdr3_length: 11
j_call: TRBJ2-5

cdr3_aa: ASSQEGLGGETQY
v_call: TRBV4-1
cdr3_length: 13
j_call: TRBJ2-5

cdr3_aa: ASSDTKIEKLF
v_call: TRBV2
cdr3_length: 11
j_call: TRBJ1-4

cdr3_aa: ASSVEGYSYNEQF
v_call: TRBV9
cdr3_length: 13
j_call: TRBJ2-1

cdr3_aa: ATSSKLSSYNSPLH
v_call: TRBV24-1
cdr3_length: 14
j_call: TRBJ1-6

cdr3_aa: ASSPAGTGGTGYT
v_call: TRBV9
cdr3_length: 13
j_call: TRBJ1-2

cdr3_aa: ASSESRALNQPQH
v_call: TRBV2
cdr3_length: 13
j_call: TRBJ1-5